A selection of T cell receptor beta chains follows, all from one sample in a study of shared clonotypes between healthy human individuals. Only in-frame clones appear in the TCRdb table, and some are missing; sequencing was by immunoSEQ multiplex PCR. The repertoire has over 2 million clones, 85% to 95% of them found once; the top ten carry 0.1% to 0.15%. The sample taken for sequencing was naive CD4+ T cells sorted from blood. The receptors derive from a man between 18 and 29 years old in good health. The CDR3 runs from the conserved cysteine through the conserved F or W. The D gene is left open where the match is weak. Size is omitted from some rows. Given values are once, few, many or a class for expanded clones.

length	V	size	J	D	CDR3	DNA
15	TRBV18	-	TRBJ1-6	-	CASSPGRRTNSPLHF	TGTGCCAGCTCACCGGGACGGCGGACCAATTCACCCCTCCACTTT
15	TRBV19	-	TRBJ1-2	TRBD1	CASSSLSGQGNGYTF	TGTGCCAGTAGCTCGTTATCGGGACAGGGGAATGGCTACACCTTC
14	TRBV7-2	-	TRBJ2-7	-	CASSLVGGYYEQYF	TGTGCCAGCAGCTTAGTGGGCGGGTACTACGAGCAGTACTTC
13	TRBV6-5	-	TRBJ2-3	-	CASSLSTTDTQYF	TGTGCCAGCAGCCTTTCTACGACAGATACGCAGTATTTT
14	TRBV5-1	-	TRBJ2-1	TRBD1	CASSSRTGDDEQFF	TGCGCCAGCAGCTCCAGGACAGGGGACGATGAGCAGTTCTTC
12	TRBV30	-	TRBJ2-7	-	CAWSPQAYEQYF	TGTGCCTGGAGTCCCCAGGCCTACGAGCAGTACTTC
14	TRBV5-6	-	TRBJ2-3	TRBD1	CASSFGQGTDTQYF	TGTGCCAGCAGCTTTGGACAGGGCACAGATACGCAGTATTTT
18	TRBV2	-	TRBJ2-1	-	CASPEVGDRAVSYNEQFF	TGTGCCAGCCCCGAAGTAGGGGACCGGGCCGTTTCCTACAATGAGCAGTTCTTC
14	TRBV18	-	TRBJ2-7	TRBD1	CASSHLQGDGEQYF	TGTGCCAGCTCACACCTACAGGGGGACGGCGAGCAGTACTTC
13	TRBV30	-	TRBJ2-1	TRBD1	CARDRGSYNEQFF	TGTGCCCGGGACAGGGGATCCTACAATGAGCAGTTCTTC
14	TRBV7-8	-	TRBJ2-5	-	CASSQAGLQETQYF	TGTGCCAGCAGCCAAGCGGGCCTGCAAGAGACCCAGTACTTC
14	TRBV7-8	once	TRBJ1-3	-	CASSLGTSGNTIYF	TGTGCCAGCAGCTTAGGGACCTCTGGAAACACCATATATTTT
15	TRBV5-4	-	TRBJ2-1	TRBD2	CASSFGGAFYNEQFF	TGTGCCAGCAGCTTCGGGGGGGCCTTCTACAATGAGCAGTTCTTC
15	TRBV29-1	-	TRBJ2-5	TRBD2	CSVEGSGGAGETQYF	TGCAGCGTTGAAGGTAGCGGGGGGGCCGGTGAGACCCAGTACTTC
11	TRBV28	-	TRBJ2-3	TRBD1	CASSGTGTQYF	TGTGCCAGCAGTGGGACAGGTACGCAGTATTTT
13	TRBV7-3	-	TRBJ2-3	-	CASSLNQADTQYF	TGTGCCAGCAGCTTAAATCAAGCAGATACGCAGTATTTT
15	TRBV5-1	-	TRBJ2-3	-	CASSSRGPSTDTQYF	TGCGCCAGCAGCTCCCGGGGACCAAGCACAGATACGCAGTATTTT
15	TRBV6-6	once	TRBJ1-1	-	CASSFREGVVTEAFF	TGTGCCAGCAGTTTCCGGGAGGGGGTGGTCACTGAAGCTTTCTTT
14	TRBV5-4	-	TRBJ1-2	-	CASSPAPGSQGYTF	TGTGCCAGCAGCCCGGCGCCAGGGAGCCAGGGCTACACCTTC
15	TRBV6-1	-	TRBJ1-2	-	CASSDSGVGYNGYTF	TGTGCCAGCAGTGATTCGGGGGTCGGGTACAATGGCTACACCTTC
13	TRBV6-5	-	TRBJ2-1	-	CASSYSSRYEQFF	TGTGCCAGCAGTTACTCATCTCGGTATGAGCAGTTCTTC
13	TRBV5-6	-	TRBJ1-1	-	CASSLASRTEAFF	TGTGCCAGCAGCTTAGCGAGCCGCACTGAAGCTTTCTTT
15	TRBV5-4	-	TRBJ2-5	TRBD2	CASSLGGGRQETQYF	TGTGCCAGCAGCTTGGGGGGCGGGAGGCAAGAGACCCAGTACTTC
14	TRBV7-6	-	TRBJ2-7	-	CASSLAGGVDEQYF	TGTGCCAGCAGCTTAGCGGGAGGAGTGGACGAGCAGTACTTC
13	TRBV12-5	-	TRBJ1-1	-	CASGLGTNPEAFF	TGTGCTAGTGGTTTGGGGACCAACCCTGAAGCTTTCTTT
15	TRBV6-5	once	TRBJ2-3	TRBD2	CASSPGTSGMPTQYF	TGTGCCAGCAGCCCAGGGACTAGCGGGATGCCTACGCAGTATTTT
15	TRBV9	-	TRBJ2-5	-	CASSVALTGVETQYF	TGTGCCAGCAGCGTAGCCCTTACAGGTGTCGAGACCCAGTACTTC
13	TRBV10-3	-	TRBJ2-1	-	CAISELGDNEQFF	TGTGCCATCAGTGAACTCGGAGACAATGAGCAGTTCTTC
14	TRBV10-3	-	TRBJ1-6	TRBD1	CAISGQGRDSPLHF	TGTGCCATCAGTGGACAGGGAAGAGATTCACCCCTCCACTTT
18	TRBV2	-	TRBJ1-2	-	CASSLMTGREVRNYGYTF	TGTGCCAGCAGTCTCATGACGGGCAGGGAGGTTCGTAACTATGGCTACACCTTC
18	TRBV5-4	once	TRBJ2-5	TRBD2	CASSPGTSGTLLQETQYF	TGTGCCAGCAGCCCTGGGACTAGCGGTACACTACTCCAAGAGACCCAGTACTTC
11	TRBV6-5	-	TRBJ2-7	-	CASSYYGEQYF	TGTGCCAGCAGTTACTACGGCGAGCAGTACTTC
19	TRBV11-2	-	TRBJ1-2	-	CASSQTTQGLLKGVGGYTF	TGTGCCAGCAGTCAAACCACCCAGGGACTATTAAAAGGGGTTGGTGGCTACACCTTC
16	TRBV27	-	TRBJ2-2	TRBD1	CASSPGQVTNTGELFF	TGTGCCAGCAGCCCGGGACAGGTTACGAACACCGGGGAGCTGTTTTTT
17	TRBV11-2	-	TRBJ1-3	-	CASSFEGGKGSGNTIYF	TGTGCCAGCAGCTTTGAAGGGGGGAAGGGCTCTGGAAACACCATATATTTT